The sequence of this T cell receptor (beta chain) was determined in a study of Ad26.COV2.S vaccination and SARS-CoV-2 variants (dated by TCRdb to the early 2020s). Describing the broader study: Vaccine-arm donors came from COV1001, a multicentre, randomized, double-blind, placebo-controlled phase I-IIa trial of Ad26.COV2.S in healthy adults. Ad26.COV2.S was administered intramuscularly at 5 x 10^10 or 1 x 10^11 viral particles, either as a single shot or as two shots given 56 days apart. Sequencing of the TCRbeta repertoire served to evaluate the specificity and breadth of SARS-CoV-2-reactive T cell receptors following Ad26.COV2.S vaccination. A total of roughly 32 samples were included in the TCR-sequenced set, comprising roughly 19 Ad26.COV2.S vaccine recipients, 5 placebo recipients and 8 SARS-CoV-2 convalescent individuals. Trial participants were randomized into five groups of five, in which low-dose or high-dose Ad26.COV2.S was given once or twice, or placebo was given on both occasions. Throughout the experiments and outcome assessment, investigators stayed blinded to trial group allocation.

For this clone: This clone's antigen is unknown. No quality values exist for individual bases; no much larger clone is one base distant.

The immunoSEQ Assay was used to sequence TCRbeta CDR3 regions. After extraction, genomic DNA underwent amplification by bias-controlled multiplex PCR, followed by high-throughput sequencing. Per the source publication's procedure: Collapsing and filtering of sequences were performed to quantify the absolute abundance of each unique TCRbeta CDR3 region. T cell fraction was estimated by normalizing TCRbeta template counts to usable DNA, which was measured by amplifying reference genes present in all nucleated cells. Repertoire TCRs were annotated as SARS-CoV-2-specific when V gene, CDR3 amino acid sequence and J gene were exactly matched to a known reactive TCR set. The reference SARS-CoV-2 TCR set came from MIRA and was filtered for enrichment in COVID-19-positive ImmuneCODE repertoires, removing public or cross-reactive TCRs. Using the MIRA antigens, annotated TCRs were further analysed by specific ORF or by position within an ORF. Breadth was defined as the number of annotated unique rearrangements divided by the total number of unique productive rearrangements, and depth was defined as the summed frequency of the annotated unique rearrangements. Two-sided Wilcoxon rank-sum tests were applied when comparing TCR breadth between groups. The table was pulled from immuneACCESS by TCRdb, which kept in-frame rearrangements only. Such tables lose some clones; where checked, under half of the loss comes from unresolved V genes, and the rest has no known cause. D and trimming were read from the DNA, whereas the V and J calls and clone size are those reported in that table. This sample comprises 350,000 to 450,000 clones, approximately 92% of them detected only once. Of the sample, about 1.7% falls within the top ten clones.

Explained via the paper, the treatment or condition label denotes: 19 received Ad26.COV2.S at low or high dose, single or two shots; roughly 5 received placebo; per-sample allocation not given. Repertoires of vaccine and placebo recipients were sequenced from samples taken on day 63 after the first injection. In Cohort 1b, fewer than 30 adults aged 18-55 years were enrolled at a single site in Boston, USA, between 29 July and 7 August 2020. Ad26.COV2.S consisted of a replication-incompetent adenovirus type 26 vector by which a prefusion-stabilized SARS-CoV-2 spike protein from the original Wuhan strain was expressed. Relative to germline, V is 8 bases shorter and J is 4 bases shorter, with 11 bases between their ends. From the cysteine up to the phenylalanine, the CDR3 has a length of 13 residues. Here the CDR3 DNA is all that survives: 39 bases in frame from base 1. For CDR1 and CDR2, the germline V gene (reference sequence) lists LNHDA and SQIVND.

The investigation overall reported the following: According to the authors, total T cell responses may have been underestimated by the TCR breadth and depth analyses. Vaccine and placebo recipients had similar non-spike TCR breadth, a finding consistent with the vaccine containing only spike. Higher spike-specific TCR breadth was observed in Ad26.COV2.S recipients than in placebo recipients (P = 0.0014). The study was not powered to compare responses between vaccine doses or regimens. After vaccination, substantial breadth of spike-specific CD8+ and CD4+ T cell responses was reported.

The clonotype comes from a person aged 18-60 years who received the Ad26.COV2.S COVID-19 vaccine or a placebo. The V and J segments used are TRBV19 and TRBJ2-2; no D gene is confidently identified. The source was peripheral blood, collected in a trial of Ad26.COV2.S vaccine versus placebo. The nucleotides read TGTGCCAGTGCCCCCGGCAGCACCGGGGAGCTGTTTTTT. It is translated as CASAPGSTGELFF.